This T cell receptor beta chain was recorded in a study of cytomegalovirus exposure and HLA in healthy donors. Study results and caveats: Cytomegalovirus association was listed for 164 TCR beta chains.

This table comes from immunoSEQ multiplex PCR, and its TCRdb copy is limited to in-frame clones, with some not included. The sample gives about 220,000 clones, 88% of which show up once; about 2.7% is in the top ten. V shed 5 bases and J 5 bases; nucleotides not matched to a gene: 5. Germline CDR1 reads MDHEN; CDR2 reads SYDVKM. The CDR3 loop spans 14 amino acids. To note about this clone: Its antigen is as yet unknown.

The sample was PBMCs. The V and J genes are TRBV28 and TRBJ1-5; TRBD1 agrees at 8 bases. This clonotype was sampled from a woman under 30 in good health and CMV-seronegative. Here the CDR3 DNA reads TGTGCCAGCAGTCCGCGGACAGGGTATCAGCCCCAGCATTTT. Its protein product is CASSPRTGYQPQHF.